This T cell receptor (beta chain) was observed in a study of technical replicates of blood from a handful of donors. Libraries were prepared by immunoSEQ multiplex PCR; TCRdb keeps only in-frame clonotypes and omits some of them. The profile shows almost 85,000 clones, almost 98% of them singletons. Sample: T cells isolated from PBMCs. The clonotype originates from a human donor in good health.

The CDR3 DNA follows: TGTGCCAGCAGCCACAAGCGACAGGGGGTTACCGGGGAGCTGTTTTTT. Its translation is CASSHKRQGVTGELFF. The chain is built from TRBV6-6 and TRBJ2-2; TRBD1 matches 9 bases. CDR3 size: 16 residues. Per the germline V gene, CDR1 is MNHNY and CDR2 is SVGAGI (reference sequence). The V gene end was trimmed by 6 bases and the J gene end by 5 bases; junction bases not matched to a gene: 10.